This T cell receptor (beta chain) was sequenced for a study of type 1 regulatory T cells. One entry per CDR3 protein results from TCRdb running MiXCR on the reads. The data show 55,000 to 65,000 distinct CDR3 sequences, with approximately 67% seen just once and roughly 1.9% held by the top ten. J lost 3 bases, V lost 7 bases, and 6 bases had no gene match. Germline CDR1 SGHRS, CDR2 YFSETQ. The CDR3 is 15 residues long. Remarks on this clonotype: Its antigen is unknown.

The chain uses TRBV5-1 and TRBJ2-1, with 11 bases lining up with TRBD2. The sequenced material came from cultured non-Tr1 T cells, either the whole culture or a sorted T cell fraction (not recorded which). This receptor was identified in a human donor in good health. The chain's CDR3 is CASGSLAGGYNEQFF. CDR3 bases: TGCGCCAGCGGAAGCCTAGCGGGAGGCTACAATGAGCAGTTCTTC.